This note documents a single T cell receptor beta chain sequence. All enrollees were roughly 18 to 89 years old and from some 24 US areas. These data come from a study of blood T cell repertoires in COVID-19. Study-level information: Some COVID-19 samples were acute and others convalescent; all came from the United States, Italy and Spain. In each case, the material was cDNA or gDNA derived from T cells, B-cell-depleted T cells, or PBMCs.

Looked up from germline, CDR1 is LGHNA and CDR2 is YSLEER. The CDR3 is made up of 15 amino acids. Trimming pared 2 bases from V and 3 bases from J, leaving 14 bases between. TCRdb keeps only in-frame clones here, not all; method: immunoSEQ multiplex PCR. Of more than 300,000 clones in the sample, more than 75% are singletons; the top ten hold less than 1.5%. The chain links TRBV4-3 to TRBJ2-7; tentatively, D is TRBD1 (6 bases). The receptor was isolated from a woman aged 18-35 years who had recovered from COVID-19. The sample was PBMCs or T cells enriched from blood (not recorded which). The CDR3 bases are TGCGCCAGCAGCCAAAGGGGACAAACGCTCTACGAGCAGTACTTC. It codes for CASSQRGQTLYEQYF.